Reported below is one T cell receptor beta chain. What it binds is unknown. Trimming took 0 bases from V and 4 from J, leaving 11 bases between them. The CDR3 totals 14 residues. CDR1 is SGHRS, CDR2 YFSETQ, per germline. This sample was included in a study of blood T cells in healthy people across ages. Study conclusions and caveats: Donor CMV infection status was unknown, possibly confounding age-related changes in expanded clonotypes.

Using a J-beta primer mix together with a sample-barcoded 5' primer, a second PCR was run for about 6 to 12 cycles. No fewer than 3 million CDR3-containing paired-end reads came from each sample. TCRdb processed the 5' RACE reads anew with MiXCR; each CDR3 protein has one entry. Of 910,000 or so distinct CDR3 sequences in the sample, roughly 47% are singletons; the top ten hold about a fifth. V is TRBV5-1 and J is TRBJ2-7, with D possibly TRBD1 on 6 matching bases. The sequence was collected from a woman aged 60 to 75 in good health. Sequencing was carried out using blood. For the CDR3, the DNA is TGCGCCAGCAGCTTGGGGGACACATTGTACGAGCAGTACTTC. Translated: CASSLGDTLYEQYF.